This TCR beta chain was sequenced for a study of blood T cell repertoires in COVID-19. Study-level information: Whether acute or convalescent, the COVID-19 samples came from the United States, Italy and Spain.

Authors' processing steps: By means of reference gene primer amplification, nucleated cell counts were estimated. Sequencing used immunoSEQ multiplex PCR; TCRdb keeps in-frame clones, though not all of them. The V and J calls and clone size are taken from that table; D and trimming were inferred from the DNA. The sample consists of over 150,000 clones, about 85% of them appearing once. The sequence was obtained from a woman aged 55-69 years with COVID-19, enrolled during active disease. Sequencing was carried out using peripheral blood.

For the CDR3, the DNA is TGTGCCAGTACCCCCTACAAGGGACTAGCGGGGGGGCGCACCGGGGAGCTGTTTTTT. This gives the protein CASTPYKGLAGGRTGELFF. The rearrangement joins TRBV19 to TRBJ2-2; 16 positions match TRBD2. Germline V gene data show CDR1 as LNHDA and CDR2 as SQIVND (reference sequence). The CDR3 extends over 19 amino acids. Trimming removed 7 bases from V and 4 bases from J; junction bases left unmatched: 12. The whole variable domain, filled in from reference TRBV19 and TRBJ2-2, reads DGGITQSPKYLFRKEGQNVTLSCEQNLNHDAMYWYRQDPGQGLRLIYYSQIVNDFQKGDIAEGYSVSREKKESFPLTVTSAQKNPTAFYLCASTPYKGLAGGRTGELFFGEGSRLTVL.